One TCR beta chain is described in this entry. This sample was included in a study of T cell changes during pregnancy in multiple sclerosis. This CDR3 has 15 amino acids. In germline, CDR1 is SGHTA, CDR2 FQGNSA. V was trimmed by 5 bases and J by 2 bases, leaving 13 bases between them. The assay was immunoSEQ multiplex PCR, and TCRdb's table has in-frame clones only and misses some. Of approximately 71,000 clones in the sample, 80% to 95% were seen once. This TCR came from a female donor with multiple sclerosis, enrolled in a pregnancy study. The sample was peripheral blood, taken in the second trimester of pregnancy. The genes are TRBV7-2 and TRBJ2-1, with D perhaps matching TRBD2 (6 bases). Here the CDR3 reads CASSIRGGTYNEQFF. Here the CDR3 DNA reads TGTGCCAGCAGCATTCGGGGAGGCACCTACAATGAGCAGTTCTTC. Drawing the rest from reference TRBV7-2 and TRBJ2-1, the complete variable domain is GAGVSQSPSNKVTEKGKDVELRCDPISGHTALYWYRQSLGQGLEFLIYFQGNSAPDKSGLPSDRFSAERTGGSVSTLTIQRTQQEDSAVYLCASSIRGGTYNEQFFGPGTRLTVL.